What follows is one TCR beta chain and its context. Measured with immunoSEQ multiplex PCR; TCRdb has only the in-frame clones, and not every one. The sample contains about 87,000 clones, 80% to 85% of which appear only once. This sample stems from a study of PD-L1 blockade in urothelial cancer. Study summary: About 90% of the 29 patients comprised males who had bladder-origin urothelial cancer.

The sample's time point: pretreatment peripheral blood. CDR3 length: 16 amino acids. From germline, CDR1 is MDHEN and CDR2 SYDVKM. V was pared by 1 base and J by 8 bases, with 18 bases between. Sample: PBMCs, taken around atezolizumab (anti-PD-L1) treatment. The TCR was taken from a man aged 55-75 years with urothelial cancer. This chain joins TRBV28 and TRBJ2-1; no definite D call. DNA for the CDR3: TGTGCCAGCAGTTTATTGAGCCTCAGGTTTAAGGATGAGCAGTTCTTC. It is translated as CASSLLSLRFKDEQFF.